The 5 T cell receptor beta chains below were found in one sample sequenced in a study of cytomegalovirus exposure and HLA in healthy donors. The repertoire was sequenced with immunoSEQ multiplex PCR; TCRdb's copy has only in-frame clones and lacks some. The table includes tens of thousands of clones, roughly 90% detected once. Sequenced: PBMCs. The origin of the receptors is a woman younger than 35 in good health and CMV-seropositive.

This chain connects TRBV6-5 to TRBJ2-1, with D perhaps TRBD2 (6 bases). V lost 0 bases to trimming and J lost 10 bases, with 13 bases between them. Germline values: CDR1 MNHEY, CDR2 SVGAGI. This CDR3 has 14 amino acids. CDR3 loop: CASSYSPRAGEQFF. The CDR3 DNA follows: TGTGCCAGCAGTTACTCGCCCAGGGCGGGGGAGCAGTTCTTC.

The V call is TRBV7-2, the J call TRBJ2-6; no clear D gene. The V gene lost 5 bases and the J gene lost 0 bases, with 5 bases spanning the gap. Germline V gene data show CDR1 as SGHTA and CDR2 as FQGNSA. This CDR3 contains 14 residues. CDR3 sequence: CASSVSSGANVLTF. As DNA, the CDR3 is TGTGCCAGCAGCGTGAGCTCTGGGGCCAACGTCCTGACTTTC.

This chain uses TRBV28 with TRBJ1-5; no reliable D call. This CDR3 spans 14 amino acids. Trimming removed 7 bases at V and 7 bases at J, with 17 bases between. Germline V gives CDR1 MDHEN, CDR2 SYDVKM. The CDR3 spells CASTNARGFQPQHF. The CDR3 nucleotides read TGTGCCAGCACTAATGCGCGGGGTTTCCAGCCCCAGCATTTT.

This clone was recorded once. The genes are TRBV4-1 and TRBJ2-7, with D possibly matching TRBD1 (7 bases). V gave up 5 bases and J gave up 2 bases, with 13 bases separating them. This CDR3 is 14 amino acids long. Germline V lookup: CDR1 MGHRA, CDR2 YSYEKL. CDR3 nucleotides: TGCGCCAGCAGCGCCCAGGGGGGACCCTACGAGCAGTACTTC. Translated, it gives CASSAQGGPYEQYF.

The V gene is TRBV15, the J gene TRBJ2-5; no reliable D call. Germline V CDR1 and CDR2: LNHNV, YYDKDF (reference sequence). CDR3 length equals 12 residues. V was shortened by 4 bases and J by 3 bases, with 6 bases between the two germline ends. Here the CDR3 DNA reads TGTGCCACCAGCAAACTTAAAGAGACCCAGTACTTC. Translated, it gives CATSKLKETQYF. The whole variable domain, filled in from reference TRBV15 and TRBJ2-5, reads DAMVIQNPRYQVTQFGKPVTLSCSQTLNHNVMYWYQQKSSQAPKLLFHYYDKDFNNEADTPDNFQSRRPNTSFCFLDIRSPGLGDTAMYLCATSKLKETQYFGPGTRLLVL.